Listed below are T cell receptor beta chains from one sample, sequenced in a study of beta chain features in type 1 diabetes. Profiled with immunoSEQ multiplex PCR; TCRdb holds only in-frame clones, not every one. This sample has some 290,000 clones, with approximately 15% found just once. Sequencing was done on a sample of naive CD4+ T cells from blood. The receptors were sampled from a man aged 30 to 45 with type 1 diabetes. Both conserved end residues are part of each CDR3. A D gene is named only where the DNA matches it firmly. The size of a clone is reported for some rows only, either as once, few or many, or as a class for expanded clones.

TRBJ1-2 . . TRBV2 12 CASSRVRDGYTF TGTGCCAGCAGCAGGGTTCGGGATGGCTACACCTTC
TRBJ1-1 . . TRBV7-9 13 CASSYQGNTEAFF TGTGCCAGCAGCTACCAGGGGAACACTGAAGCTTTCTTT
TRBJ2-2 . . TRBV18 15 CASSPRTPNTGELFF TGTGCCAGCTCACCGCGGACACCAAACACCGGGGAGCTGTTTTTT
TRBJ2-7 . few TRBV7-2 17 CASSLVAGGQSNYEQYF TGTGCCAGCAGCTTAGTCGCCGGGGGTCAGTCCAACTACGAGCAGTACTTC
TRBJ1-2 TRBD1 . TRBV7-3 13 CASSQDREYGYTF TGTGCCAGCAGCCAGGACAGGGAGTATGGCTACACCTTC
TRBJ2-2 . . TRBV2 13 CASTRENTGELFF TGTGCCAGCACCAGGGAGAACACCGGGGAGCTGTTTTTT
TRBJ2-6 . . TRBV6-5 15 CASKEISSGANVLTF TGTGCCAGCAAAGAGATTTCCTCTGGGGCCAACGTCCTGACTTTC
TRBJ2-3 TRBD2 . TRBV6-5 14 CASSFSGRADTQYF TGTGCCAGCAGTTTTAGCGGGAGGGCAGATACGCAGTATTTT
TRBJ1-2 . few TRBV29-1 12 CSVVEEAYGYTF TGCAGCGTCGTCGAGGAGGCCTATGGCTACACCTTC
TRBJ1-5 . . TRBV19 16 CASSQSWREFNQPQHF TGTGCCAGTAGTCAATCTTGGCGGGAGTTCAATCAGCCCCAGCATTTT
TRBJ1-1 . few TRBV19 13 CASSIAGATEAFF TGTGCCAGTAGTATAGCAGGGGCCACTGAAGCTTTCTTT
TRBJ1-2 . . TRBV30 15 CAWNWGGGVNYGYTF TGTGCCTGGAACTGGGGGGGAGGGGTGAACTATGGCTACACCTTC
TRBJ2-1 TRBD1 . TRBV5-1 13 CASSQQGTNEQFF TGCGCCAGCAGCCAACAGGGGACCAATGAGCAGTTCTTC
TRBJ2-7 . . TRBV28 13 CASSTPGHREQYF TGTGCCAGCAGTACTCCGGGACATCGCGAGCAGTACTTC
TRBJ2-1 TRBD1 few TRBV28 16 CASSAPGTVDYNEQFF TGTGCCAGCAGCGCACCAGGGACAGTCGACTACAATGAGCAGTTCTTC
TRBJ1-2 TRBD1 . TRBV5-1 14 CASSPGQGDYGYTF TGCGCCAGCAGCCCGGGACAGGGTGACTATGGCTACACCTTC
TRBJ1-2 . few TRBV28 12 CASSSGWDGYTF TGTGCCAGCAGTTCGGGATGGGATGGCTACACCTTC
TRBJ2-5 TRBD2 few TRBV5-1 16 CASTPGLAGEKETQYF TGCGCCAGCACCCCGGGACTAGCGGGAGAGAAAGAGACCCAGTACTTC
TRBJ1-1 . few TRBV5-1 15 CASSLSAGGSTEAFF TGCGCCAGCAGCTTGAGTGCGGGGGGCTCCACTGAAGCTTTCTTT
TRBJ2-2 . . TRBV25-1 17 CASSEYTLAIHTGELFF TGTGCCAGCAGTGAATATACATTAGCAATCCACACCGGGGAGCTGTTTTTT
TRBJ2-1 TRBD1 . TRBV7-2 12 CASSRTGNEQFF TGTGCCAGCAGCCGGACAGGGAATGAGCAGTTCTTC
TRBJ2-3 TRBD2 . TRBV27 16 CASRPPGLAGGGTQYF TGTGCCAGTCGACCGCCGGGACTAGCGGGAGGTGGTACGCAGTATTTT
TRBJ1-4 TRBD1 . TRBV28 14 CASSADRGEEKLFF TGTGCCAGCAGTGCCGACAGGGGAGAGGAAAAACTGTTTTTT
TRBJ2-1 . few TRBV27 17 CASSPKLLARVHNEQFF TGTGCCAGCAGCCCTAAGTTACTAGCCCGTGTCCACAATGAGCAGTTCTTC
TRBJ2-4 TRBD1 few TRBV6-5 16 CASSYFTGTVGNIQYF TGTGCCAGCAGTTACTTTACTGGGACAGTAGGTAACATTCAGTACTTC
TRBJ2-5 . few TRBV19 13 CASSIDRGKTQYF TGTGCCAGTAGTATAGACAGGGGAAAGACCCAGTACTTC
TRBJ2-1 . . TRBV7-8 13 CASSVQGWNEQFF TGTGCCAGCAGCGTACAGGGATGGAATGAGCAGTTCTTC
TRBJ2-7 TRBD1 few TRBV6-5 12 CASSQGAYEQYF TGTGCCAGCTCACAGGGGGCTTACGAGCAGTACTTC
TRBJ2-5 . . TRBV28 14 CASSFIDSAETQYF TGTGCCAGCAGTTTCATAGATTCTGCAGAGACCCAGTACTTC
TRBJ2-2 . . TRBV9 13 CASSVGGLGGLFF TGTGCCAGCAGCGTAGGCGGGCTGGGTGGGCTGTTTTTT
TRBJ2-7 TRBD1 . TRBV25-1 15 CASSTPGQGVNEQYF TGTGCCAGCAGCACCCCCGGGCAGGGGGTAAACGAGCAGTACTTC
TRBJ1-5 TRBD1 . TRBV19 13 CASSGQENQPQHF TGTGCCAGTAGTGGACAGGAGAATCAGCCCCAGCATTTT
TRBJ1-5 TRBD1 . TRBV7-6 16 CASRSDRGTSNQPQHF TGTGCCAGCAGATCCGACAGGGGAACGAGCAATCAGCCCCAGCATTTT
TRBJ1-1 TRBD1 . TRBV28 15 CASIRGGSMNTEAFF TGTGCCAGCATCCGAGGGGGCAGCATGAACACTGAAGCTTTCTTT
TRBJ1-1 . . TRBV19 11 CASSMAGEAFF TGTGCCAGTAGTATGGCTGGTGAAGCTTTCTTT
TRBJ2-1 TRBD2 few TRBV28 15 CASSRAGEGYNEQFF TGTGCCAGCAGTCGAGCGGGAGAGGGGTACAATGAGCAGTTCTTC
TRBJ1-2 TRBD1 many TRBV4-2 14 CASSQEPTGEGYTF TGTGCCAGCAGCCAAGAACCGACAGGGGAAGGCTACACCTTC
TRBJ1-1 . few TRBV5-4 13 CASSLDIGNEAFF TGTGCCAGCAGCTTAGACATAGGTAATGAAGCTTTCTTT
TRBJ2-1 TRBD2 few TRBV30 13 CAWRPIAGTEQFF TGTGCCTGGAGACCCATAGCGGGAACTGAGCAGTTCTTC
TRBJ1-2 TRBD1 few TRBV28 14 CASRAAGQGYGYTF TGTGCCAGCAGAGCAGCCGGACAGGGCTATGGCTACACCTTC
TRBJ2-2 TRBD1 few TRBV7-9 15 CASSPGQGDTGELFF TGTGCCAGCAGCCCGGGACAGGGAGACACCGGGGAGCTGTTTTTT
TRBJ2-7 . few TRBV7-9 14 CASSLGYQGAEQYF TGTGCCAGCAGCTTAGGGTACCAGGGTGCCGAGCAGTACTTC
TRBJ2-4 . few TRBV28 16 CASSLYSSSAKNIQYF TGTGCCAGCAGTTTATATTCGTCCTCAGCCAAAAACATTCAGTACTTC
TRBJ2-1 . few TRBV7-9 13 CASSQDTYNEQFF TGTGCCAGCAGCCAAGACACATACAATGAGCAGTTCTTC
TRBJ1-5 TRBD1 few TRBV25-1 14 CASSLGGRDQPQHF TGTGCCAGCAGTCTAGGGGGCCGGGATCAGCCCCAGCATTTT
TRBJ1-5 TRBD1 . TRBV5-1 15 CASSLTGDSNQPQHF TGCGCCAGCAGCTTGACAGGGGATAGCAATCAGCCCCAGCATTTT
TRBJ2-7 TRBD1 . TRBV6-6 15 CASSPDRTGLYEQYF TGTGCCAGCAGTCCAGATAGGACAGGACTCTACGAGCAGTACTTC
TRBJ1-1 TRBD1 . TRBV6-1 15 CASSERQGGDTEAFF TGTGCCAGCAGTGAACGACAGGGAGGCGACACTGAAGCTTTCTTT